The 23 T cell receptor beta chains reported below all come from one sample, sequenced in a study of early T cells in non-severe SARS-CoV-2 infection. TCRdb passed the 5' RACE reads through MiXCR, listing each CDR3 protein once. The table lists 70,000 or so distinct CDR3 sequences, roughly 13% of them singletons, with 11% to 15% in the top ten. Sequenced material: whole blood. Receptors originate from an adult who was a healthcare worker with PCR-confirmed SARS-CoV-2 infection or an uninfected control (not recorded which).

This clonotype was picked up many times. The chain combines TRBV11-2 with TRBJ2-2; 11 bases match TRBD1. J lost 5 bases, V lost 5 bases, and 4 bases had no gene match. Germline CDR1 is SGHAT and CDR2 is FQNNGV. There are 15 residues in the CDR3. The CDR3 coding sequence is TGTGCCAGCAGCCGCGGGACAGGGGGAACCGGGGAGCTGTTTTTT. Translating it yields CASSRGTGGTGELFF.

This sequence joins TRBV4-3 and TRBJ2-1; D call uncertain. V lost 0 bases and J lost 8, with 23 bases in between. Germline CDR1 and CDR2: LGHNA and YSLEER. The CDR3 contains 18 residues. CDR3 region: CASSQEGFLDSISDEQFF. The CDR3 region has the DNA TGCGCCAGCAGCCAAGAAGGCTTCCTGGATTCAATTTCCGATGAGCAGTTCTTC.

This clonotype was counted many times. The V and J genes are TRBV6-2 or TRBV6-3 and TRBJ1-1, with D possibly being TRBD1 (6 bases). CDR3 size: 14 residues. The germline CDR1 and CDR2 sequences are MNHEY and SVGEGT. Trimming cost V 2 bases and J 6 bases, with 13 bases left between them. The CDR3: CASSYGGRRPEAFF. The CDR3 DNA is TGTGCCAGCAGTTACGGGGGCAGGAGACCTGAAGCTTTCTTT.

This clonotype was counted only a few times. The V call is TRBV20-1, the J call TRBJ2-1; 11 positions agree with TRBD2. CDR3 length: 12 residues. V dropped 8 bases and J dropped 10; count of bases not matched to a gene: 7. The germline CDR1 and CDR2 sequences are DFQATT and SNEGSKA (reference sequence). The CDR3 nucleotides are TGCAGTATAGAGACTAGCGGGACCGAGCAGTTCTTC. Translating gives CSIETSGTEQFF.

V and J are TRBV6-5 and TRBJ1-2; 7 nucleotides match TRBD1. V lost 5 bases to trimming and J lost 4 bases; unmatched junction nucleotides: 13. The V gene's germline CDR1 is MNHEY and CDR2 SVGAGI. This CDR3 contains 16 residues. CDR3 nucleotides: TGTGCCAGCAGTCCCTCGCCCTTTACAGGGGTCTATGGCTACACCTTC. It is translated as CASSPSPFTGVYGYTF.

The table lists this clonotype with a few counts. The chain combines TRBV7-2 with TRBJ2-3, with a weak D call TRBD1 (6 bases). The CDR3 has 15 amino acids. V was cut by 5 bases and J by 2 bases, with 14 bases left in between. CDR1 is SGHTA, CDR2 FQGNSA, per germline. This CDR3 reads CASSRGSQPTDTQYF. In DNA, the CDR3 is TGTGCCAGCAGCAGGGGGAGCCAGCCCACAGATACGCAGTATTTT.

The table lists this clonotype with a few counts. This chain uses TRBV12-3 or TRBV12-4 with TRBJ2-2; TRBD1 might be the D (6 bases). This CDR3 spans 13 amino acids. Trimming cost V 5 bases and J 5 bases, with 9 bases left between them. CDR3 loop: CASSLQGTGELFF. CDR3 DNA sequence: TGTGCCAGCAGTCTTCAGGGGACCGGGGAGCTGTTTTTT.

The genes are TRBV29-1 and TRBJ1-1, with no clear D. There are 10 residues in the CDR3. With 4 bases removed from V and 10 bases from J, the gap between germline ends came to 10 bases. Per the germline V gene, CDR1 is SQVTM and CDR2 is ANQGSEA. CDR3 coding DNA: TGCAGCGTTGGATCACACGGAGCTTTCTTT. Amino acids: CSVGSHGAFF.

The V call is TRBV2, the J call TRBJ2-7; D tentatively fits TRBD1 or TRBD2 (5 bases each). The CDR3 loop spans 13 amino acids. The V end lost 3 bases, the J end lost 2 bases, and 8 bases lay between the germline ends. CDR1 is SNHLY, CDR2 FYNNEI, per germline. As DNA, the CDR3 is TGTGCCAGCAGTGAGAGGGACCCCTACGAGCAGTACTTC. The encoded protein is CASSERDPYEQYF.

This clonotype has just a few counts. V is TRBV7-9 and J is TRBJ1-2; D remains ambiguous. CDR3 size: 12 residues. Germline CDR1 reads SEHNR; CDR2 reads FQNEAQ (reference sequence). V dropped 0 bases and J dropped 8 bases, with 7 bases sitting between them. Written as DNA, the CDR3 is TGTGCCAGCAGCTTAGCGGGGAGCGGCTACACCTTC. Translation gives CASSLAGSGYTF.

This clonotype was picked up many times. The chain joins TRBV28 to TRBJ1-6; no reliable D call. Deletions cut 3 bases from V and 11 bases from J, with 11 bases between. The CDR3 has 13 amino acids. Germline values: CDR1 MDHEN, CDR2 SYDVKM. The CDR3 nucleotides are TGTGCCAGCAGTTTGCGGACGGCGGCACCCCTCCACTTT. Translating it yields CASSLRTAAPLHF.

This clonotype has at least ten counts. DNA for the CDR3: TGCAGCGGGGTCCGGGATCTCCGGTTTGGTACGCAGTATTTT. This codes for CSGVRDLRFGTQYF. This chain joins TRBV29-1 and TRBJ2-3; D may be TRBD2 (5 bases). Germline assignment: CDR1 SQVTM and CDR2 ANQGSEA. CDR3 length: 14 amino acids. The germline V and J ends were trimmed by 7 bases and 8 bases, with 22 bases remaining between them.

The table lists this clonotype with many counts. V usage is TRBV20-1 and J usage is TRBJ2-2; 8 positions agree with TRBD1. The CDR3 totals 14 residues. Germline CDR1 DFQATT, CDR2 SNEGSKA (reference sequence). The V segment lost 4 bases and the J segment 5 bases; nucleotides outside the gene matches: 6. CDR3 residues: CSAKTGAETGELFF. DNA for the CDR3: TGCAGTGCTAAGACAGGGGCGGAAACCGGGGAGCTGTTTTTT.

This clonotype was seen only a few times. The chain links TRBV6-1 to TRBJ1-1; D uncertain. The germline CDR1 and CDR2 sequences are MNHNS and SASEGT. The CDR3 sequence is 14 residues long. Trimming shortened V by 0 bases and J by 1 base, and 6 bases separated the two germline ends. For the CDR3, the DNA is TGTGCCAGCAGTGAAGCGTGGAAGAACACTGAAGCTTTCTTT. Protein product: CASSEAWKNTEAFF.

This clonotype showed up many times. The chain recombines TRBV3-1 with TRBJ2-5; D gene unclear. Germline CDR1 LGHDT, CDR2 YNNKEL (reference sequence). Trimming removed 0 bases at V and 5 bases at J, with 13 bases between. The CDR3 length is 15 residues. The DNA for the CDR3 is TGTGCCAGCAGCCAAGATACGGCGGTCTTTGAGACCCAGTACTTC. It specifies CASSQDTAVFETQYF.

Many counts were recorded for this clonotype. This rearrangement joins TRBV20-1 to TRBJ2-7, with 7 bases identical to TRBD1. This CDR3 has 15 amino acids. V dropped 6 bases and J dropped 1; count of bases not matched to a gene: 12. Germline loops: CDR1 DFQATT, CDR2 SNEGSKA (reference sequence). The CDR3 coding sequence is TGCAGTGCGCAGAGCAGGGACAGAGGTTCCTACGAGCAGTACTTC. Translating it yields CSAQSRDRGSYEQYF.

This clonotype turned up a few times. The rearrangement uses TRBV6-2 or TRBV6-3 and TRBJ1-6; no firm D call. The CDR3 is 13 amino acids. V was cut by 5 bases and J by 7 bases, with 9 bases left in between. Germline V CDR1 and CDR2: MNHEY, SVGEGT. The CDR3, as DNA: TGTGCCAGCAGTCCCGTACAGAATTCACCCCTCCACTTT. Translation: CASSPVQNSPLHF.

The chain carries TRBV3-2 and TRBJ2-2; TRBD1 reflects the table's D call only, with no check against the DNA. TRBV3-2 is tagged as a pseudogene. CDR3 size: 21 residues. The CDR3 loop reads CASSSFPSALPGANFTGELFF. CDR3 bases: TGTGCCAGCAGCAGCTTCCCCTCAGCCCTTCCGGGGGCGAATTTCACCGGGGAGCTGTTTTTT.

This clonotype was recorded at least ten times. V usage is TRBV20-1 and J usage is TRBJ2-7, with D possibly TRBD2 on 5 matching bases. The germline V gene has CDR1 DFQATT and CDR2 SNEGSKA (reference sequence). The CDR3 sequence is 11 residues long. Trimming stripped 4 bases from V and 4 bases from J, with 8 bases between. The CDR3: CSATSWYEQYF. In DNA form, the CDR3 reads TGCAGTGCTACTAGCTGGTACGAGCAGTACTTC.

The genes are TRBV4-2 and TRBJ2-5; TRBD2 is a possible D gene (5 bases). Germline lookup yields CDR1 LGHNA and CDR2 YNFKEQ. The V end lost 4 bases, the J end lost 2 bases, and 14 bases lay between the germline ends. The CDR3 extends over 15 amino acids. This CDR3 reads CASSLRSPGQETQYF. In nucleotides, the CDR3 is TGTGCCAGCAGCCTTCGGTCCCCGGGGCAAGAGACCCAGTACTTC.

This clonotype was observed a few times. The chain recombines TRBV11-3 with TRBJ1-1; TRBD1 agrees at 8 bases. The CDR3 is 16 amino acids. The ends lost 4 bases at V and 3 bases at J; junction bases unmatched: 10. Germline CDR1 and CDR2: SGHNT and YENEEA. This chain's CDR3 is CASSSRQGNSHTEAFF. CDR3 bases: TGTGCCAGCAGCTCTCGACAGGGGAATAGTCACACTGAAGCTTTCTTT.

The rearrangement links TRBV12-3 or TRBV12-4 to TRBJ2-1; a possible D gene is TRBD1 (7 bases). With 0 bases removed from V and 7 bases from J, the gap between germline ends came to 10 bases. CDR3 size: 14 residues. The CDR3 nucleotides read TGTGCCAGCAGTTTAGCCTCAGGGGGGAATGAGCAGTTCTTC. This codes for CASSLASGGNEQFF.

The chain carries TRBV9 and TRBJ2-5; tentatively, D is TRBD1 or TRBD2 (5 bases each). Looked up from germline, CDR1 is SGDLS and CDR2 is YYNGEE. The CDR3 is made up of 14 amino acids. V lost 3 bases and J 2 bases, leaving 11 bases between the germline ends. The CDR3 is CASSAGRTQETQYF. CDR3 nucleotides: TGTGCCAGCAGCGCGGGACGGACACAAGAGACCCAGTACTTC.